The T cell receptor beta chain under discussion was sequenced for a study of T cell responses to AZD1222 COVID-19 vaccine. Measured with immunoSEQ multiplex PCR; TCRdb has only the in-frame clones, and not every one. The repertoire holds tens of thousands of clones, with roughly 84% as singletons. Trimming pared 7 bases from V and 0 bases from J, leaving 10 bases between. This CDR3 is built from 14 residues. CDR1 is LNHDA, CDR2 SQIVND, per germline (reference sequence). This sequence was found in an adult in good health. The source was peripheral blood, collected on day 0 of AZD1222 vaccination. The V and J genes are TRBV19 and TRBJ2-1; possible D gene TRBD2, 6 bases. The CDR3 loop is CASTAGSSYNEQFF. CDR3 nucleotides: TGTGCCAGTACCGCGGGGAGCTCCTACAATGAGCAGTTCTTC.